This entry lists 22 T cell receptor beta chains sequenced from one sample in a study of CD8 T cells in Susac syndrome. After extraction with the RNeasy kit, about 0.45 to 1 ug of the RNA was reverse transcribed using random hexamers. TCRdb independently ran MiXCR on the immunoSEQ multiplex PCR reads; one entry per CDR3 protein. The sample records a few hundred thousand distinct CDR3 sequences, 95% being singletons. The sequencing sample was made of CD4+ T cells from PBMCs. The receptor source for this set is a human donor with multiple sclerosis.

The V and J genes are TRBV3-1 and TRBJ2-5; tentative D call: TRBD2 (5 bases). V lost 5 bases and J lost 2, with 18 bases in between. The germline V gene has CDR1 LGHDT and CDR2 YNNKEL (reference sequence). CDR3 length: 16 amino acids. CDR3 region: CASSSDLGSFQETQYF. As DNA, the CDR3 is TGTGCCAGCAGCTCGGATTTGGGGAGTTTTCAAGAGACCCAGTACTTC.

This chain uses TRBV2 with TRBJ2-5; 10 bases align to TRBD1. CDR1 is SNHLY and CDR2 is FYNNEI in the germline V gene. The V gene end was trimmed by 4 bases and the J gene end by 5 bases; junction bases not matched to a gene: 7. The CDR3 has 15 residues. Here the CDR3 DNA reads TGTGCCAGCAGTGGAGGGACAGGGGTCGGGGAGACCCAGTACTTC. Its protein is CASSGGTGVGETQYF.

V gene TRBV27 combines with J gene TRBJ2-7; D not certain. The germline V gene encodes CDR1 MNHEY and CDR2 SMNVEV (reference sequence). The CDR3 sequence is 11 residues long. V was cut by 8 bases and J by 5 bases, with 10 bases left in between. The CDR3 DNA sequence: TGTGCCAGCGGCAACAACCACGAGCAGTACTTC. It yields the protein CASGNNHEQYF.

In this sample, this clonotype turned up once. V and J are TRBV24-1 and TRBJ1-2; possibly TRBD1 for D (5 bases). CDR3 length equals 15 residues. Germline V gene lookup returns CDR1 KGHDR and CDR2 SFDVKD. V was cut by 4 bases and J by 5 bases, with 16 bases left in between. The DNA of the CDR3 is TGTGCCACCAGTGAACCGCCGGGACCCGGATATGGCTACACCTTC. Its protein product is CATSEPPGPGYGYTF.

This chain links TRBV6-5 with TRBJ1-1; D not certain. Germline CDR1 MNHEY, CDR2 SVGAGI. Trimming removed 0 bases at V and 9 bases at J, with 17 bases between. CDR3 length: 15 residues. DNA for the CDR3: TGTGCCAGCAGTTACTCGTTTCCTGCTGCCAACCAAGCTTTCTTT. Residues: CASSYSFPAANQAFF.

This chain joins TRBV3-1 and TRBJ2-5; D is undetermined. CDR1 LGHDT and CDR2 YNNKEL come from the germline V gene (reference sequence). This CDR3 has 12 amino acids. The ends were cut back, 3 bases at V and 3 bases at J, with 5 bases in the middle. This CDR3 is CASSQNEETQYF. CDR3 sequence (DNA): TGTGCCAGCAGCCAGAATGAAGAGACCCAGTACTTC.

This clonotype was seen only once. The chain uses TRBV7-9 and TRBJ2-2; D is uncertain. This CDR3 is built from 15 residues. Trimming left V 7 bases short and J 0 bases short, with 12 bases between. Germline values: CDR1 SEHNR, CDR2 FQNEAQ (reference sequence). Here the CDR3 DNA reads TGTGCCAGCACCGCTGGAGCCTCGAACACCGGGGAGCTGTTTTTT. This translates into CASTAGASNTGELFF. The full variable domain, in which reference TRBV7-9 and TRBJ2-2 provide the parts outside the CDR3, is DTGVSQNPRHKITKRGQNVTFRCDPISEHNRLYWYRQTLGQGPEFLTYFQNEAQLEKSRLLSDRFSAERPKGSFSTLEIQRTEQGDSAMYLCASTAGASNTGELFFGEGSRLTVL.

This rearrangement joins TRBV7-2 to TRBJ1-1; 11 bases line up with TRBD1. The V gene end was trimmed by 3 bases and the J gene end by 6 bases; junction bases not matched to a gene: 12. Germline V gene data show CDR1 as SGHTA and CDR2 as FQGNSA. CDR3 size: 17 residues. The CDR3 DNA reads TGTGCCAGCAGCTTTACTATCCTGCGGACAGGGGGCCCTGAAGCTTTCTTT. Translation gives CASSFTILRTGGPEAFF.

The V call is TRBV9, the J call TRBJ2-1; no clear D gene. This CDR3 has 15 amino acids. Germline loops: CDR1 SGDLS, CDR2 YYNGEE. Trimming removed 4 bases from V and 6 bases from J, with 17 bases in between. CDR3: CASSQASHKSNEQFF. CDR3 nucleotide sequence: TGTGCCAGCAGCCAGGCGAGTCATAAGTCCAATGAGCAGTTCTTC. Looking up the rest from reference TRBV9 and TRBJ2-1 gives the full variable domain: DSGVTQTPKHLITATGQRVTLRCSPRSGDLSVYWYQQSLDQGLQFLIQYYNGEERAKGNILERFSAQQFPDLHSELNLSSLELGDSALYFCASSQASHKSNEQFFGPGTRLTVL.

The table lists this clonotype with a count of one. This chain links TRBV27 with TRBJ1-6; TRBD1 matches at 7 bases. The CDR3 consists of 14 residues. The germline CDR1 and CDR2 sequences are MNHEY and SMNVEV (reference sequence). Trimming cost V 8 bases and J 7 bases; bases outside gene matches: 8. The CDR3 DNA reads as TGTGCCAGCTGGAGGGGGCTGGAGAATTCACCCCTCCACTTT. It specifies CASWRGLENSPLHF.

Remarks on this clonotype: The DNA is left out, because the CDR3 cannot be placed on it with certainty; the CDR3 is given as TCRdb lists it. The gene calls are TRBV23-1 and TRBJ2-7; TRBD1 is taken as the D call from the table, unchecked against the DNA. TRBV23-1 qualifies as an ORF whose function is uncertain. Counting both end residues, the CDR3 totals 11 amino acids. The CDR3 spells CASRWGPGITF.

The rearrangement links TRBV6-6 to TRBJ2-7; 10 bases agree with TRBD2. The germline gives CDR1 MNHNY, CDR2 SVGAGI (reference sequence). With 1 base clipped from V and 4 bases from J, the junction kept 7 bases outside the gene matches. CDR3 length equals 16 residues. The DNA of the CDR3 is TGTGCCAGCAGTTACTATAGCGGGGGGCATCCGTACGAGCAGTACTTC. Protein: CASSYYSGGHPYEQYF.

The J gene is TRBJ2-7, the V gene TRBV5-6, with 7 bases aligning to TRBD1. V lost 7 bases, J lost 2 bases, and 9 bases stayed unmatched. Germline CDR1 reads SGHDT; CDR2 reads YYEEEE. The CDR3 is made up of 14 amino acids. CDR3 nucleotide sequence: TGTGCCAGCGGCCCTCCGGGACAGCCCTACGAGCAGTACTTC. Its protein is CASGPPGQPYEQYF.

The chain is built from TRBV2 and TRBJ1-5, with D tentatively TRBD1 (6 bases). Trimming cost V 4 bases and J 3 bases, with 16 bases left between them. In germline, CDR1 is SNHLY, CDR2 FYNNEI. CDR3 size: 16 residues. The CDR3 DNA is TGTGCCAGCAGTGGCTTGGGCAGGGGAGACAATCAGCCCCAGCATTTT. The encoded protein is CASSGLGRGDNQPQHF.

This rearrangement joins TRBV13 to TRBJ1-6; D is possibly TRBD1 (6 bases). CDR3 length: 14 residues. The germline V and J ends were trimmed by 5 bases and 10 bases, with 15 bases remaining between them. CDR1 and CDR2 from the germline V gene are PRHDT and FYEKMQ (reference sequence). CDR3 protein: CASSPGVGGSPLHF. The DNA for the CDR3 is TGTGCCAGCAGCCCTGGAGTTGGGGGCTCACCCCTCCACTTT.

The rearrangement uses TRBV7-7 and TRBJ2-1; maybe TRBD2 (5 bases). Germline CDR1 reads SSHAT; CDR2 reads FNYEAQ (reference sequence). The CDR3 is 14 residues long. The CDR3 region has the DNA TGTGCTAGCGTAAGCGGAAGCTCCTACAATGAGCAGTTCTTC. Translating it yields CASVSGSSYNEQFF.

CDR3 DNA: TGCAGTGCCGCCGGACAGGTATCCTACAATGAGCAGTTCTTC. It translates to CSAAGQVSYNEQFF. J is TRBJ2-1 and V is TRBV20-1; 7 bases match TRBD1. The CDR3 loop spans 14 amino acids. The V gene end was trimmed by 6 bases and the J gene end by 1 base; junction bases not matched to a gene: 6. CDR1 is DFQATT and CDR2 is SNEGSKA in the germline V gene (reference sequence).

The chain combines TRBV3-1 with TRBJ2-2; D uncertain. This CDR3 is 13 amino acids long. Germline CDR1 reads LGHDT; CDR2 reads YNNKEL (reference sequence). V was cut by 1 base and J by 4 bases, with 4 bases left in between. The CDR3 DNA reads as TGTGCCAGCAGCCAAGTTATCACCGGGGAGCTGTTTTTT. It yields the protein CASSQVITGELFF.

J is TRBJ2-5 and V is TRBV7-9; 8 nucleotides align to TRBD1. CDR1 is SEHNR, CDR2 FQNEAQ, per germline (reference sequence). This CDR3 comprises 15 residues. The V segment lost 3 bases and the J segment 2 bases; nucleotides outside the gene matches: 5. CDR3 protein: CASSFLRTGQETQYF. The CDR3 DNA reads TGTGCCAGCAGCTTCTTAAGGACAGGGCAAGAGACCCAGTACTTC.

The V call is TRBV5-1, the J call TRBJ2-5; 7 nucleotides match TRBD2. This CDR3 comprises 12 residues. CDR1 is SGHRS and CDR2 is YFSETQ in the germline V gene. Trimming at V came to 0 bases and at J to 10 bases, leaving 3 bases not matched to a gene. CDR3 amino acids: CASSLGTRDQYF. The CDR3 DNA follows: TGCGCCAGCAGCTTGGGGACTAGGGACCAGTACTTC.

This clonotype occurred once. V is TRBV12-3 or TRBV12-4 and J is TRBJ2-7, with D possibly matching TRBD1 (5 bases). Trimming pared 3 bases from V and 7 bases from J, leaving 16 bases between. The CDR3 has 14 amino acids. CDR3 DNA sequence: TGTGCCAGCAGTTTGGTTCAGGGCAGTGGGGAGCAGTACTTC. Protein: CASSLVQGSGEQYF.

The chain uses TRBV7-6 and TRBJ1-5, with D perhaps matching TRBD1 (5 bases). With 6 bases removed from V and 2 bases from J, the gap between germline ends came to 17 bases. Germline V gene sequence: CDR1 SGHVS, CDR2 FNYEAQ. This CDR3 region has 16 residues. The CDR3 is CASRDSLRGGNQPQHF. DNA for the CDR3: TGTGCCAGCAGAGACAGCCTAAGGGGCGGCAATCAGCCCCAGCATTTT.